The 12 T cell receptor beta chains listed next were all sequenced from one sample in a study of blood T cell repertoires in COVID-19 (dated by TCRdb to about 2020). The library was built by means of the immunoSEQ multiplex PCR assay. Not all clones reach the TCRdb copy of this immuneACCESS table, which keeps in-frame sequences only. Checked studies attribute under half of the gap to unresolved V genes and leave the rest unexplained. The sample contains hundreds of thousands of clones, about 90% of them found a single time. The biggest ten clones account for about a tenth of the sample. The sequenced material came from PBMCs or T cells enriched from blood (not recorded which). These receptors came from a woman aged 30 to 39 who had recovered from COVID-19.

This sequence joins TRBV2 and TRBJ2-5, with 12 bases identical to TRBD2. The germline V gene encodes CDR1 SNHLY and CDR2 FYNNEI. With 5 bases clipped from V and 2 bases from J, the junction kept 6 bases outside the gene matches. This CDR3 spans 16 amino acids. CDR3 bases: TGTGCCAGCAGTCAGCTTCTAGCGGGAGGGCAAGAGACCCAGTACTTC. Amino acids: CASSQLLAGGQETQYF. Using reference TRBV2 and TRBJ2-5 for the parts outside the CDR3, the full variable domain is EPEVTQTPSHQVTQMGQEVILRCVPISNHLYFYWYRQILGQKVEFLVSFYNNEISEKSEIFDDQFSVERPDGSNFTLKIRSTKLEDSAMYFCASSQLLAGGQETQYFGPGTRLLVL.

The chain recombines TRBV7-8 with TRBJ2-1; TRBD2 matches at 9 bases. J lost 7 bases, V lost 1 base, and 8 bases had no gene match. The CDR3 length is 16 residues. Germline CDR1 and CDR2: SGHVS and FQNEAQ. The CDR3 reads CASSLVVAGASNEQFF. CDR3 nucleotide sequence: TGTGCCAGCAGCTTAGTGGTAGCGGGAGCTTCGAATGAGCAGTTCTTC.

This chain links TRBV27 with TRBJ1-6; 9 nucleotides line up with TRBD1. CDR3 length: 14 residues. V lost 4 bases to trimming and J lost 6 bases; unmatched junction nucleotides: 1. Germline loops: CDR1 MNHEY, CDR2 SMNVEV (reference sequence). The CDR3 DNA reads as TGTGCCAGCAGTTGGGGACAGGGTAATTCACCCCTCCACTTT. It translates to CASSWGQGNSPLHF.

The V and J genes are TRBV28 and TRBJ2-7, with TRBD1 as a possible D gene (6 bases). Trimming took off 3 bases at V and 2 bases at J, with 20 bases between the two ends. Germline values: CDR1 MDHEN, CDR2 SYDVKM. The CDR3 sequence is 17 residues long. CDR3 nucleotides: TGTGCCAGCAGTTTGCCGAAGGGTCACAGGGCCACCTACGAGCAGTACTTC. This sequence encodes CASSLPKGHRATYEQYF.

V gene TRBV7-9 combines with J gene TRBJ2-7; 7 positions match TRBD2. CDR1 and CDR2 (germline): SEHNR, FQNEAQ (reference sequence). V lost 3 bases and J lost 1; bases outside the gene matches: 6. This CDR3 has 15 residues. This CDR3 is CASSFGREGSYEQYF. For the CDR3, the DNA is TGTGCCAGCAGCTTTGGGAGGGAGGGTTCCTACGAGCAGTACTTC. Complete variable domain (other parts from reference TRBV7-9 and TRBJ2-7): DTGVSQNPRHKITKRGQNVTFRCDPISEHNRLYWYRQTLGQGPEFLTYFQNEAQLEKSRLLSDRFSAERPKGSFSTLEIQRTEQGDSAMYLCASSFGREGSYEQYFGPGTRLTVT.

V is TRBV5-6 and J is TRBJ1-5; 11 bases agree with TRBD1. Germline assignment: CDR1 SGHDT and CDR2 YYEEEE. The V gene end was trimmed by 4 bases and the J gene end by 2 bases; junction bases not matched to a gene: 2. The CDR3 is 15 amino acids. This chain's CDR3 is CASSGGQGGNQPQHF. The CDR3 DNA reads TGTGCCAGCAGCGGGGGACAGGGGGGCAATCAGCCCCAGCATTTT.

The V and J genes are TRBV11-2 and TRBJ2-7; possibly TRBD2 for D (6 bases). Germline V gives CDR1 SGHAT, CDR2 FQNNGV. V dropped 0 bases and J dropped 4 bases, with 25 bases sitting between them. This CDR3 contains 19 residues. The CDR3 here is CASSLEGGFEGAIGYEQYF. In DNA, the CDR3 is TGTGCCAGCAGCTTAGAGGGGGGATTTGAGGGAGCGATTGGGTACGAGCAGTACTTC.

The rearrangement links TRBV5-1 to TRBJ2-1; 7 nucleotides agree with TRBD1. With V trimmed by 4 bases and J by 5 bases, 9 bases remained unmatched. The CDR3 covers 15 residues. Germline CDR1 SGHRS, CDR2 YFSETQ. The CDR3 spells CASSVRGQPNNEQFF. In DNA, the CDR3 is TGCGCCAGCAGCGTAAGGGGACAGCCCAACAATGAGCAGTTCTTC.

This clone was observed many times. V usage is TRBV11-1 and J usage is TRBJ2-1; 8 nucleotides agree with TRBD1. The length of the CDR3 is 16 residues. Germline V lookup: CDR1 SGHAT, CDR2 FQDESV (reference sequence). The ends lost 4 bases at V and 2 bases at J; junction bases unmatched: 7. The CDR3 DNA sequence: TGTGCCAGCAGCTCTTCTGGGACAGGCCCCTACAATGAGCAGTTCTTC. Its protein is CASSSSGTGPYNEQFF. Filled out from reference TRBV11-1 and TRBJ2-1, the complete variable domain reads EAEVAQSPRYKITEKSQAVAFWCDPISGHATLYWYRQILGQGPELLVQFQDESVVDDSQLPKDRFSAERLKGVDSTLKIQPAELGDSAMYLCASSSSGTGPYNEQFFGPGTRLTVL.

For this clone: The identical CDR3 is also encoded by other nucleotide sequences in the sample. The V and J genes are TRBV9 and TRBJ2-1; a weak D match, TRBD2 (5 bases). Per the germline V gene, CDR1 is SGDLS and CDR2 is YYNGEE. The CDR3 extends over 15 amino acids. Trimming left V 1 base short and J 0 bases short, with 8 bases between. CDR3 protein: CASSVSGSSYNEQFF. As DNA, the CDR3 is TGTGCCAGCAGCGTAAGCGGAAGCTCCTACAATGAGCAGTTCTTC.

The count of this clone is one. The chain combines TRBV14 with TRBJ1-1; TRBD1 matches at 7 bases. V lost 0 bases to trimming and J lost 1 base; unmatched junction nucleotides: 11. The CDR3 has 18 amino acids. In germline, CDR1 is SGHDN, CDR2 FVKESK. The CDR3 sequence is CASSQDRTGALRNTEAFF. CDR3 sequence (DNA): TGTGCCAGCAGCCAAGATAGAACAGGGGCCCTGAGGAACACTGAAGCTTTCTTT.

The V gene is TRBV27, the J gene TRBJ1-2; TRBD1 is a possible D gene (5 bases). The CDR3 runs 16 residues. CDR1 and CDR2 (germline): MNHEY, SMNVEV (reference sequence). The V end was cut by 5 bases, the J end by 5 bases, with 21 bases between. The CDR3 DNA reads TGTGCCAGCAGTCCCCTGGGGCAGGGTATTAATTATGGCTACACCTTC. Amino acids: CASSPLGQGINYGYTF.